These 2 T cell receptor beta chains came from one sample sequenced in a study of blood T cells in healthy people across ages. The use of a sample-barcoded 5' primer and a J-beta primer mix characterized a second PCR of roughly 6 to 11 cycles. Each CDR3 protein gets one entry after TCRdb re-called the 5' RACE reads with MiXCR. The table records about 650,000 distinct CDR3 sequences, about 30% of them present only once. The sample taken for sequencing was blood. These receptors were taken from an elderly woman in good health.

This clonotype appeared once. The J gene is TRBJ1-1, the V gene TRBV7-2, with D perhaps matching TRBD1 (6 bases). CDR1 SGHTA and CDR2 FQGNSA come from the germline V gene. The length of the CDR3 is 16 residues. V lost 6 bases and J lost 4, with 21 bases in between. The CDR3 DNA reads as TGTGCCAGCAGTCCTCAACCGGGACAATTGTCCACTGAAGCTTTCTTT. This gives the protein CASSPQPGQLSTEAFF.

DNA of the CDR3: TGTGCCAGCAGTGCGCCCAGAGGGATCCCGCTTTACAATGAGCAGTTCTTC. Residues: CASSAPRGIPLYNEQFF. The rearrangement joins TRBV2 to TRBJ2-1, with D possibly matching TRBD2 (5 bases). Trimming took 4 bases from V and 4 from J, leaving 20 bases between them. The CDR3 extends over 17 amino acids. Germline V CDR1 and CDR2: SNHLY, FYNNEI.